These 32 T cell receptor beta chains came from one sample sequenced in a study of blood T cell repertoires in COVID-19. Clones were sequenced by immunoSEQ multiplex PCR, and TCRdb holds only the in-frame ones, with some missing. The repertoire has roughly 250,000 clones, around nine tenths of them found once; the top ten carry approximately 0.8%. Material: peripheral blood. The origin of the receptors is a young man with COVID-19, enrolled during active disease.

This chain links TRBV11-2 with TRBJ1-2; D might be TRBD1 (6 bases). This CDR3 has 16 residues. Trimming left V 0 bases short and J 5 bases short, with 16 bases between. Germline V gene sequence: CDR1 SGHAT, CDR2 FQNNGV. The CDR3 bases are TGTGCCAGCAGCTTAGATACAGCCGGGACATCTTATGGCTACACCTTC. Translating it yields CASSLDTAGTSYGYTF.

The J gene is TRBJ2-3, the V gene TRBV3-1 (or the pseudogene TRBV3-2), with 13 bases that match TRBD2. V shed 3 bases and J 0 bases; nucleotides not matched to a gene: 0. Germline values: CDR1 LGHDT, CDR2 YNNKEL (reference sequence). The CDR3 has 16 residues. As DNA, the CDR3 is TGTGCCAGCAGCCAGACTAGCGGGGGGAGCACAGATACGCAGTATTTT. Encoded protein: CASSQTSGGSTDTQYF.

This chain uses TRBV7-7 with TRBJ2-2; 11 bases line up with TRBD2. V lost 5 bases and J lost 2; bases outside the gene matches: 7. Germline V CDR1 and CDR2: SSHAT, FNYEAQ (reference sequence). The CDR3 contains 17 residues. The CDR3 coding sequence is TGTGCCAGCAGCGCCTCACTAGCGGGGGCAAACACCGGGGAGCTGTTTTTT. Its protein product is CASSASLAGANTGELFF. Together with reference TRBV7-7 and TRBJ2-2, the CDR3 gives the full variable domain: GAGVSQSPRYKVTKRGQDVTLRCDPISSHATLYWYQQALGQGPEFLTYFNYEAQPDKSGLPSDRFSAERPEGSISTLTIQRTEQRDSAMYRCASSASLAGANTGELFFGEGSRLTVL.

The chain recombines TRBV7-3 with TRBJ2-1; tentatively, D is TRBD1 (5 bases). Germline V gene lookup returns CDR1 SGHTA and CDR2 FQGTGA. The V end was cut by 6 bases, the J end by 0 bases, with 12 bases between. The CDR3 sequence is 15 residues long. The CDR3 DNA follows: TGTGCCAGCAGAATCCAGGGTCCCTCCTACAATGAGCAGTTCTTC. It yields the protein CASRIQGPSYNEQFF.

This clone was seen just once. The rearrangement joins TRBV10-1 to TRBJ2-5, with 9 nucleotides matching TRBD2. The V and J ends lost 0 bases and 4 bases, in that order; junction bases with no gene match: 6. Germline V gives CDR1 WNHNN, CDR2 SYGVQD (reference sequence). This CDR3 has 16 amino acids. CDR3 in amino acids: CASSESAGGLRETQYF. The CDR3 DNA reads as TGCGCCAGCAGTGAGTCGGCGGGGGGGCTGCGAGAGACCCAGTACTTC.

The chain has TRBV7-6 and TRBJ2-1; TRBD2 aligns across 8 bases. CDR1 is SGHVS and CDR2 is FNYEAQ in the germline V gene. V was clipped by 4 bases and J by 1 base; unmatched bases: 12. CDR3 length equals 18 residues. This chain's CDR3 is CASSSAARGGPSYNEQFF. CDR3 DNA sequence: TGTGCCAGCAGCTCTGCGGCCCGCGGGGGGCCGTCCTACAATGAGCAGTTCTTC.

V usage is TRBV4-2 and J usage is TRBJ2-1; the match to TRBD1 covers 10 bases. V lost 1 base to trimming and J lost 8 bases; unmatched junction nucleotides: 14. Germline CDR1 is LGHNA and CDR2 is YNFKEQ. This CDR3 spans 18 amino acids. CDR3 sequence reads: CASSQGTGGTGVDDEQFF. The CDR3 DNA is TGTGCCAGCAGCCAAGGAACAGGGGGGACAGGGGTCGATGATGAGCAGTTCTTC.

J is TRBJ2-2 and V is TRBV4-1, with 7 bases lining up with TRBD1. Germline-derived CDR1 and CDR2 are MGHRA and YSYEKL. V gave up 0 bases and J gave up 4 bases; unmatched junction bases: 5. The CDR3 loop spans 16 amino acids. This chain's CDR3 is CASSQELTGPTGELFF. Written as DNA, the CDR3 is TGCGCCAGCAGCCAAGAGCTGACAGGGCCCACCGGGGAGCTGTTTTTT.

The rearrangement joins TRBV4-1 to TRBJ2-5, with TRBD2 identical over 8 bases. Trimming took 4 bases from V and 5 from J; bases not matched to a gene: 12. The CDR3 length is 16 residues. Germline lookup yields CDR1 MGHRA and CDR2 YSYEKL. CDR3: CASSPGVAGSRETQYF. CDR3 in DNA: TGCGCCAGCAGCCCCGGGGTAGCGGGGTCCCGGGAGACCCAGTACTTC.

The chain joins TRBV7-3 to TRBJ2-2; 8 bases agree with TRBD1. CDR3 length: 15 amino acids. Germline assignment: CDR1 SGHTA and CDR2 FQGTGA. After removal of 2 bases from V and 4 bases from J, the junction contained 3 bases not matched to a gene. This chain's CDR3 is CASSLGDRGTGELFF. The CDR3 region has the DNA TGTGCCAGCAGCTTAGGAGACAGGGGCACCGGGGAGCTGTTTTTT.

The chain carries TRBV6-5 and TRBJ1-1, with a weak D call TRBD1 (5 bases). The CDR3 is made up of 14 amino acids. The V and J ends lost 2 bases and 3 bases respectively, with 10 bases between them. Per the germline V gene, CDR1 is MNHEY and CDR2 is SVGAGI. CDR3 nucleotide sequence: TGTGCCAGCAGTTACGGCGGGGCTGACACTGAAGCTTTCTTT. This translates into CASSYGGADTEAFF.

This clone was counted a single time. The rearrangement uses TRBV6-2 or TRBV6-3 and TRBJ2-1; 8 nucleotides line up with TRBD2. The V gene end was trimmed by 2 bases and the J gene end by 5 bases; junction bases not matched to a gene: 8. The CDR3 runs to 16 residues. Germline V lookup: CDR1 MNHEY, CDR2 SVGEGT. The CDR3 DNA reads TGTGCCAGCAGTTACCTCGGCGGGGGGTCCCACAATGAGCAGTTCTTC. Translated, it gives CASSYLGGGSHNEQFF.

The J gene is TRBJ2-2, the V gene TRBV11-3, with D uncertain. CDR1 is SGHNT and CDR2 is YENEEA in the germline V gene. This CDR3 has 13 residues. Deletions cut 3 bases from V and 4 bases from J, with 6 bases between. CDR3 residues: CASSFSSTGELFF. CDR3 sequence (DNA): TGTGCCAGCAGCTTCTCTAGCACCGGGGAGCTGTTTTTT.

V and J are TRBV5-1 and TRBJ2-1; 7 bases are a match to TRBD1. Trimming at V came to 0 bases and at J to 6 bases, leaving 3 bases not matched to a gene. Germline CDR1 and CDR2: SGHRS and YFSETQ. CDR3 size: 14 residues. The CDR3 coding sequence is TGCGCCAGCAGCTTGGGACAGGGTCTCAATGAGCAGTTCTTC. It translates to CASSLGQGLNEQFF.

The rearrangement uses TRBV5-1 and TRBJ1-1; 7 bases line up with TRBD1. CDR1 is SGHRS, CDR2 YFSETQ, per germline. The CDR3 spans 16 residues. Trimming took 2 bases from V and 0 from J; bases not matched to a gene: 7. For the CDR3, the DNA is TGCGCCAGCAGCTTCCGGACAGGTGCGGTGAACACTGAAGCTTTCTTT. The encoded protein is CASSFRTGAVNTEAFF.

A few counts support this clone. The same CDR3 can be traced to other DNA sequences in this sample. The rearrangement joins TRBV7-9 to TRBJ1-1; D remains unclear. Germline V gives CDR1 SEHNR, CDR2 FQNEAQ (reference sequence). This CDR3 is 13 amino acids long. V lost 1 base and J 1 base, leaving 4 bases between the germline ends. CDR3 coding DNA: TGTGCCAGCAGCTTAGGACAGAACACTGAAGCTTTCTTT. This gives the protein CASSLGQNTEAFF.

The genes are TRBV6-5 and TRBJ2-3; D is ambiguous. Germline V gene sequence: CDR1 MNHEY, CDR2 SVGAGI. The length of the CDR3 is 15 residues. Trimming pared 0 bases from V and 6 bases from J, leaving 13 bases between. CDR3 amino acids: CASSYSINRPDTQYF. The CDR3 region has the DNA TGTGCCAGCAGTTACTCGATAAACAGACCGGATACGCAGTATTTT.

The table lists this clone with a few counts. The chain carries TRBV30 and TRBJ1-1; 8 positions match TRBD1. The CDR3 covers 11 residues. The J segment lost 10 bases and the V segment lost 1 base, leaving 2 bases of the junction unmatched. Germline V gene sequence: CDR1 GTSNPN, CDR2 SVGIG (reference sequence). The CDR3 nucleotides are TGTGCCTGGAGTGCCGGGACAGGAGCTTTCTTT. Protein product: CAWSAGTGAFF.

This clone was recorded a few times. The sample contains more than one DNA sequence encoding this CDR3. This rearrangement joins TRBV30 to TRBJ1-5, with 7 bases aligning to TRBD1. With 0 bases clipped from V and 4 bases from J, the junction kept 0 bases outside the gene matches. The CDR3 sequence is 13 residues long. Germline V gives CDR1 GTSNPN, CDR2 SVGIG (reference sequence). CDR3 in amino acids: CAWSVRGNQPQHF. DNA of the CDR3: TGTGCCTGGAGTGTCAGGGGGAATCAGCCCCAGCATTTT.

The chain uses TRBV4-1 and TRBJ1-3; D is perhaps TRBD1 (5 bases). Trimming removed 4 bases from V and 0 bases from J, with 22 bases in between. Per germline, CDR1 MGHRA and CDR2 YSYEKL. The CDR3 length is 19 residues. CDR3 sequence: CASSPVIGGGRPSGNTIYF. The CDR3 DNA follows: TGCGCCAGCAGCCCTGTTATCGGGGGGGGAAGACCCTCTGGAAACACCATATATTTT.

The genes are TRBV6-5 and TRBJ2-3; D possibly corresponds to TRBD2 (5 bases). Germline values: CDR1 MNHEY, CDR2 SVGAGI. The CDR3 has 13 amino acids. Deletions cut 8 bases from V and 2 bases from J, with 11 bases between. As DNA, the CDR3 is TGTGCCAGCGACTCGGGATCCACAGATACGCAGTATTTT. This encodes CASDSGSTDTQYF.

The chain combines TRBV9 with TRBJ2-3, with 8 bases fitting TRBD2. Germline-derived CDR1 and CDR2 are SGDLS and YYNGEE. CDR3 length: 15 amino acids. V shed 2 bases and J 2 bases; nucleotides not matched to a gene: 4. This CDR3 reads CASSVSGGNTDTQYF. The CDR3 DNA sequence: TGTGCCAGCAGCGTGAGCGGGGGAAACACAGATACGCAGTATTTT.

The V and J genes are TRBV6-5 and TRBJ1-5; 7 bases agree with TRBD1. This CDR3 spans 12 amino acids. The trim removed 8 bases at V and 4 bases at J, leaving 2 bases unmatched. The V gene's germline CDR1 is MNHEY and CDR2 SVGAGI. CDR3 sequence reads: CASARGNQPQHF. In nucleotides, the CDR3 is TGTGCCAGCGCCAGGGGGAATCAGCCCCAGCATTTT.

This clone was seen a single time. V usage is TRBV5-1 and J usage is TRBJ1-2; no clear D gene. The CDR3 runs 14 residues. The V gene lost 5 bases and the J gene lost 0 bases, with 11 bases spanning the gap. CDR1 is SGHRS, CDR2 YFSETQ, per germline. The CDR3 region is CASRQQPSNYGYTF. CDR3 sequence (DNA): TGCGCCAGCAGACAGCAACCTTCTAACTATGGCTACACCTTC.

The gene calls are TRBV6-2 or TRBV6-3 and TRBJ2-3; 11 bases are a match to TRBD2. The V gene's germline CDR1 is MNHEY and CDR2 SVGEGT. The CDR3 is 15 residues long. J lost 1 base, V lost 5 bases, and 2 bases had no gene match. CDR3 sequence reads: CASSPLAGGTDTQYF. As DNA, the CDR3 is TGTGCCAGCAGTCCACTAGCGGGGGGCACAGATACGCAGTATTTT.

The chain is built from TRBV6-5 and TRBJ1-5; a weak D match, TRBD1 (5 bases). Trimming shortened V by 7 bases and J by 9 bases, and 19 bases separated the two germline ends. The CDR3 length is 14 residues. Germline CDR1 MNHEY, CDR2 SVGAGI. CDR3 nucleotides: TGTGCCAGCAAGTCTGACAGATATCAACGGCCCCAGCATTTT. Its protein is CASKSDRYQRPQHF.

J is TRBJ2-1 and V is TRBV6-4; a possible D gene is TRBD2 (6 bases). The CDR3 covers 15 residues. Germline loops: CDR1 MRHNA, CDR2 SNTAGT. V was cut by 3 bases and J by 2 bases, with 11 bases left in between. CDR3 in amino acids: CASSEMGGPYNEQFF. CDR3 DNA: TGTGCCAGCAGTGAGATGGGGGGACCCTACAATGAGCAGTTCTTC.

The chain links TRBV6-5 to TRBJ1-1; the match to TRBD1 covers 9 bases. The CDR3 is 14 residues long. Germline CDR1 MNHEY, CDR2 SVGAGI. J lost 3 bases, V lost 6 bases, and 5 bases had no gene match. As DNA, the CDR3 is TGTGCCAGCAGCATGGACAGGGGCGACACTGAAGCTTTCTTT. Its translation is CASSMDRGDTEAFF.

The chain couples TRBV19 to TRBJ1-5; no clear D. The ends were cut back, 3 bases at V and 5 bases at J, with 11 bases in the middle. CDR3 size: 14 residues. The V gene's germline CDR1 is LNHDA and CDR2 SQIVND (reference sequence). The CDR3 spells CASSIRGRHQPQHF. In DNA form, the CDR3 reads TGTGCCAGTAGTATCCGTGGCAGGCATCAGCCCCAGCATTTT.

This clone was counted a single time. The CDR3 loop is CASSLGGGSGSPLHF. In DNA form, the CDR3 reads TGTGCCAGCAGCTTGGGAGGCGGGTCTGGATCACCCCTCCACTTT. The chain uses TRBV5-6 and TRBJ1-6; D is undetermined. This CDR3 is 15 amino acids long. The germline V and J ends were trimmed by 0 bases and 10 bases, with 14 bases remaining between them. Germline CDR1 is SGHDT and CDR2 is YYEEEE.

This rearrangement joins TRBV19 to TRBJ2-1; maybe TRBD1 (5 bases). Trimming took off 3 bases at V and 2 bases at J, with 8 bases between the two ends. Germline lookup yields CDR1 LNHDA and CDR2 SQIVND (reference sequence). The CDR3 sequence is 14 residues long. CDR3 amino acids: CASSMTDTYNEQFF. The CDR3 nucleotides read TGTGCCAGTAGTATGACAGATACCTACAATGAGCAGTTCTTC.

The chain is built from TRBV29-1 and TRBJ1-1; no clear D. CDR1 and CDR2 from the germline V gene are SQVTM and ANQGSEA. The CDR3 sequence is 13 residues long. The germline V and J ends were trimmed by 4 bases and 5 bases, with 14 bases remaining between them. The CDR3 nucleotides read TGCAGCGTTGTTCGGCGGAGGGAGACTGAAGCTTTCTTT. This codes for CSVVRRRETEAFF.